This T cell receptor beta chain appears in the sequencing data of a study of T-cell reconstitution after alpha-beta-depleted transplantation in children. Unique molecular identifiers were incorporated during preparation of the TCRbeta library. Each CDR3 protein gets one entry after TCRdb re-called the PCR reads with MiXCR. Of 90,000 to 130,000 distinct CDR3 sequences in the sample, under 13% were seen once. The CDR3 has 16 amino acids. Trimming took 1 base from V and 4 from J, leaving 14 bases between them. Looked up from germline, CDR1 is SGHTA and CDR2 is FQGNSA. There are a few counts of this clonotype. As yet, its antigen is unknown. Whole-study results and caveats: At the one-year point after transplant, T-cell counts and TCRbeta diversity were found to come mostly from T cells that had been newly produced.

This specimen consisted of PBMCs, obtained before TCRalphabeta/CD19-depleted stem cell transplant. This rearrangement joins TRBV7-2 to TRBJ2-1; D tentatively fits TRBD1 or TRBD2 (5 bases each). This receptor was taken from a boy aged 2-15 years with acute lymphoblastic leukemia, due to receive a stem cell transplant. The CDR3 is CASSLVGTGLYNEQFF. CDR3 nucleotides: TGTGCCAGCAGCTTAGTCGGGACGGGTCTATACAATGAGCAGTTCTTC.